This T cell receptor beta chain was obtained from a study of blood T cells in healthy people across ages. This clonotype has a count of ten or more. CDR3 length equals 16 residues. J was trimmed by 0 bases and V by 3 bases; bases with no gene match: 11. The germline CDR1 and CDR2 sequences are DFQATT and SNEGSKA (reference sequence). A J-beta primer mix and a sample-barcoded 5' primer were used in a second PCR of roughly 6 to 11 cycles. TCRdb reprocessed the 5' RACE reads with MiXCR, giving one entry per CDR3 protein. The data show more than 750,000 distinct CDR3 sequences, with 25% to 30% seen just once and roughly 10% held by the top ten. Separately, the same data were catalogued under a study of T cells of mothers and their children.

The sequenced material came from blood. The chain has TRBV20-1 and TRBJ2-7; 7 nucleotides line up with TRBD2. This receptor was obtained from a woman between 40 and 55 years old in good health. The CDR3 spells CSARRYGLAASYEQYF. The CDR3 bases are TGCAGTGCTAGGCGGTACGGTCTAGCGGCCTCCTACGAGCAGTACTTC.